This TCR beta chain emerged from a study of T cell responses to AZD1222 COVID-19 vaccine. This table comes from immunoSEQ multiplex PCR, and its TCRdb copy is limited to in-frame clones, with some not included. The table records some 170,000 clones, 75% to 90% of them present only once. Per the germline V gene, CDR1 is SGHDT and CDR2 is YYEEEE. J was trimmed by 6 bases and V by 6 bases; bases with no gene match: 10. The CDR3 runs to 15 residues. Findings of the study overall: The donors showed a predominance of white British ancestry and of females, with possible underestimation of clonal diversity.

Points on this clone: What it recognizes is unknown.

The sequence was collected from an adult who received the MenACWY meningococcal vaccine as a control. The starting material was peripheral blood, obtained 28 days after the second dose of the MenACWY control vaccine. V gene TRBV5-6 combines with J gene TRBJ2-2, with 8 nucleotides matching TRBD1. Written as DNA, the CDR3 is TGTGCCAGCACCATAGGACAGGGTTTTTCCGGGGAGCTGTTTTTT. Its translation is CASTIGQGFSGELFF. The entire variable domain, with the rest obtained from reference TRBV5-6 and TRBJ2-2, is as follows: DAGVTQSPTHLIKTRGQQVTLRCSPKSGHDTVSWYQQALGQGPQFIFQYYEEEERQRGNFPDRFSGHQFPNYSSELNVNALLLGDSALYLCASTIGQGFSGELFFGEGSRLTVL.